The TCR beta chain under discussion was sequenced for a study of shared clonotypes between healthy human individuals. Per the germline V gene, CDR1 is LNHDA and CDR2 is SQIVND (reference sequence). The CDR3 contains 15 residues. V lost 7 bases and J 1 base, leaving 14 bases between the germline ends. The data were produced by immunoSEQ multiplex PCR, yet TCRdb's version contains in-frame clones alone and is incomplete. The table has hundreds of thousands of clones, 73% seen once. This clonotype originated in a man aged 25 to 45 in good health. The rearrangement links TRBV19 to TRBJ1-5; tentative D call: TRBD1 (6 bases). The sequencing input was memory CD4+ T cells sorted from blood. The subset here: CD45RA-negative fraction. CDR3 bases: TGTGCCAGTAAGGGGGAGGGAGGAAGCAATCAGCCCCAGCATTTT. Its translation: CASKGEGGSNQPQHF.